The rows below give T cell receptor beta chains drawn from one sample of a study of shared clonotypes between healthy human individuals. Profiled with immunoSEQ multiplex PCR; TCRdb holds only in-frame clones, not every one. The sample has about 1 million clones, about 76% seen once. The sample taken for sequencing was memory CD4+ T cells sorted from blood. All receptors derive from a man younger than 30 in good health. CDR3s include the opening cysteine and the closing phenylalanine or tryptophan. The D gene is left open where the match is weak. Size is omitted from some rows. Given values are once, few, many or a class for expanded clones.

J gene: TRBJ2-7; D gene: TRBD1; clone size: NA; V gene: TRBV6-5; CDR3 DNA: TGTGCCAGCCGGAACAGGGGCCCGGGCGAGCAGTACTTC; CDR3 protein: CASRNRGPGEQYF
J gene: TRBJ2-1; D gene: NA; clone size: NA; V gene: TRBV10-3; CDR3 DNA: TGTGCCATCACCCCCGGGACGACCTACAATGAGCAGTTCTTC; CDR3 protein: CAITPGTTYNEQFF
J gene: TRBJ2-7; D gene: NA; clone size: few; V gene: TRBV29-1; CDR3 DNA: TGCAGCGTTGAGCCGGGTGGGGGGTACGAGCAGTACTTC; CDR3 protein: CSVEPGGGYEQYF
J gene: TRBJ2-7; D gene: NA; clone size: NA; V gene: TRBV30; CDR3 DNA: TGTGCCTGGAGTGAGGTAGCACATTGGGGGAGTTCCTACGAGCAGTACTTC; CDR3 protein: CAWSEVAHWGSSYEQYF
J gene: TRBJ2-7; D gene: TRBD2; clone size: NA; V gene: TRBV18; CDR3 DNA: TGTGCCAGCTCACCTCCCGGGACTATCCACGAGCAGTACTTC; CDR3 protein: CASSPPGTIHEQYF
J gene: TRBJ2-5; D gene: NA; clone size: NA; V gene: TRBV11-3; CDR3 DNA: TGTGCCAGCAGACAGGACGGGCAAGAGACCCAGTACTTC; CDR3 protein: CASRQDGQETQYF
J gene: TRBJ1-1; D gene: NA; clone size: NA; V gene: TRBV5-1; CDR3 DNA: TGCGCCAGCAGCTCCCAGACGAACACTGAAGCTTTCTTT; CDR3 protein: CASSSQTNTEAFF
J gene: TRBJ2-1; D gene: TRBD1; clone size: once; V gene: TRBV7-9; CDR3 DNA: TGTGCCAGCAGCTGGGGGACAGGGGACAATGAGCAGTTCTTC; CDR3 protein: CASSWGTGDNEQFF
J gene: TRBJ2-3; D gene: NA; clone size: NA; V gene: TRBV2; CDR3 DNA: TGTGCCAGCAGTGAAGAGGGTTTTGCAGATACGCAGTATTTT; CDR3 protein: CASSEEGFADTQYF
J gene: TRBJ1-6; D gene: NA; clone size: NA; V gene: TRBV5-1; CDR3 DNA: TGCGCCAGCAGCGTGTTGGGGGCGGATTCACCCCTCCACTTT; CDR3 protein: CASSVLGADSPLHF
J gene: TRBJ2-3; D gene: NA; clone size: NA; V gene: TRBV25-1; CDR3 DNA: TGTGCCAGCAGCACAGGGGATACGCAGTATTTT; CDR3 protein: CASSTGDTQYF
J gene: TRBJ2-5; D gene: TRBD2; clone size: NA; V gene: TRBV25-1; CDR3 DNA: TGTGCCAGCAGTGTCCCCCGCGGGGGGCCAGAGACCCAGTACTTC; CDR3 protein: CASSVPRGGPETQYF
J gene: TRBJ1-1; D gene: NA; clone size: once; V gene: TRBV5-8; CDR3 DNA: TGTGCCAGCAGCCCAATCCCCGGACAGCGGACTGAAGCTTTCTTT; CDR3 protein: CASSPIPGQRTEAFF
J gene: TRBJ2-3; D gene: TRBD2; clone size: few; V gene: TRBV11-2; CDR3 DNA: TGTGCCAGCAGCCAACTAGCGGGAGTGTTAGCAGATACGCAGTATTTT; CDR3 protein: CASSQLAGVLADTQYF
J gene: TRBJ1-5; D gene: NA; clone size: NA; V gene: TRBV10-3; CDR3 DNA: TGTGCCATCAGTGGCCAGAGCAATCAGCCCCAGCATTTT; CDR3 protein: CAISGQSNQPQHF
J gene: TRBJ2-1; D gene: NA; clone size: once; V gene: TRBV2; CDR3 DNA: TGTGCCAGCTCGATCGGGAGCGGGTCCTACAATGAGCAGTTCTTC; CDR3 protein: CASSIGSGSYNEQFF
J gene: TRBJ2-2; D gene: NA; clone size: few; V gene: TRBV6-5; CDR3 DNA: TGTGCCAGCAGGTCCTTTCCCACCGGGGAGCTGTTTTTT; CDR3 protein: CASRSFPTGELFF
J gene: TRBJ2-3; D gene: NA; clone size: NA; V gene: TRBV7-2; CDR3 DNA: TGTGCCAGCAGCTTAGGGCAGTTGGATACGCAGTATTTT; CDR3 protein: CASSLGQLDTQYF
J gene: TRBJ1-5; D gene: NA; clone size: NA; V gene: TRBV11-2; CDR3 DNA: TGTGCCAGCAGCTTTCCCCAGGGGCAGCCCCAGCATTTT; CDR3 protein: CASSFPQGQPQHF
J gene: TRBJ1-2; D gene: NA; clone size: NA; V gene: TRBV29-1; CDR3 DNA: TGCAGCGTGGGAGGGCCGGATTCCTATGGCTACACCTTC; CDR3 protein: CSVGGPDSYGYTF
J gene: TRBJ1-2; D gene: NA; clone size: NA; V gene: TRBV20-1; CDR3 DNA: TGCAGTGCAAGGGGGGCCTATGGCTACACCTTC; CDR3 protein: CSARGAYGYTF
J gene: TRBJ1-1; D gene: NA; clone size: NA; V gene: TRBV9; CDR3 DNA: TGTGCCAGCAGCGTAACGGGGAACACTGAAGCTTTCTTT; CDR3 protein: CASSVTGNTEAFF
J gene: TRBJ2-2; D gene: TRBD1; clone size: NA; V gene: TRBV6-1; CDR3 DNA: TGTGCCAGCAGTGGATTGGACAGGGGGCTGTTTTTT; CDR3 protein: CASSGLDRGLFF
J gene: TRBJ2-1; D gene: NA; clone size: NA; V gene: TRBV11-2; CDR3 DNA: TGTGCCAGCAGCTTGGAGTCTAGCAGCCACAATGAGCAGTTCTTC; CDR3 protein: CASSLESSSHNEQFF
J gene: TRBJ1-1; D gene: NA; clone size: few; V gene: TRBV28; CDR3 DNA: TGTGCCAGCGGACGGGCTGAAGCTTTCTTT; CDR3 protein: CASGRAEAFF
J gene: TRBJ1-2; D gene: TRBD1; clone size: NA; V gene: TRBV6-5; CDR3 DNA: TGTGCCAGCAGTTACGGGTCAGGGGGGAACTATGGCTACACCTTC; CDR3 protein: CASSYGSGGNYGYTF
J gene: TRBJ1-5; D gene: NA; clone size: NA; V gene: TRBV6-6; CDR3 DNA: TGTGCCAGCAGTTACTCGACACAGGGAGGGAATCAGCCCCAGCATTTT; CDR3 protein: CASSYSTQGGNQPQHF
J gene: TRBJ2-7; D gene: NA; clone size: NA; V gene: TRBV6-1; CDR3 DNA: TGTGCCAGCAGTGTTCAGCATTCCTACGAGCAGTACTTC; CDR3 protein: CASSVQHSYEQYF
J gene: TRBJ2-5; D gene: NA; clone size: NA; V gene: TRBV25-1; CDR3 DNA: TGTGCCAGCAGTGAATGGAGGGGGGGAGTAGAGACCCAGTACTTC; CDR3 protein: CASSEWRGGVETQYF
J gene: TRBJ2-2; D gene: NA; clone size: NA; V gene: TRBV7-9; CDR3 DNA: TGTGCCAGCAGCCCCCTCTTGGGTGGGGAGCTGTTTTTT; CDR3 protein: CASSPLLGGELFF
J gene: TRBJ1-1; D gene: TRBD1; clone size: few; V gene: TRBV5-1; CDR3 DNA: TGCGCCAGCAGAAACAACACAGGGGCGTTCACTGAAGCTTTCTTT; CDR3 protein: CASRNNTGAFTEAFF
J gene: TRBJ1-3; D gene: NA; clone size: NA; V gene: TRBV19; CDR3 DNA: TGTGCCAGTAGTAGAAGACAGTTATCTGGAAACACCATATATTTT; CDR3 protein: CASSRRQLSGNTIYF
J gene: TRBJ2-5; D gene: NA; clone size: NA; V gene: TRBV6-5; CDR3 DNA: TGTGCCAGCAGTTACGGGCTAGCAGGGGTCCAAGAGACCCAGTACTTC; CDR3 protein: CASSYGLAGVQETQYF
J gene: TRBJ1-2; D gene: NA; clone size: NA; V gene: TRBV4-3; CDR3 DNA: TGCGCCAGCAGCCAAGAACTTGAGCCGTTCTATGGCTACACCTTT; CDR3 protein: CASSQELEPFYGYTF
J gene: TRBJ2-7; D gene: NA; clone size: NA; V gene: TRBV21-1; CDR3 DNA: TGTGCCAGCACCTACAGGGTCGGCGAGCAGTACTTC; CDR3 protein: CASTYRVGEQYF
J gene: TRBJ2-5; D gene: TRBD2; clone size: NA; V gene: TRBV18; CDR3 DNA: TGTGCCAGCTCACCACCGGCGGGGGGTCGGGAGACCCAGTACTTC; CDR3 protein: CASSPPAGGRETQYF
J gene: TRBJ1-1; D gene: TRBD1; clone size: NA; V gene: TRBV10-1; CDR3 DNA: TGCGCCAGCAGCCGTGGACAGGGTGGATACACTGAAGCTTTCTTT; CDR3 protein: CASSRGQGGYTEAFF
J gene: TRBJ1-3; D gene: NA; clone size: NA; V gene: TRBV28; CDR3 DNA: TGTGCCAGCAGTTCTCCCACACAGGGCTCTGGAAACACCATATATTTT; CDR3 protein: CASSSPTQGSGNTIYF
J gene: TRBJ2-3; D gene: TRBD1; clone size: NA; V gene: TRBV9; CDR3 DNA: TGTGCCAGCAGCGCCGAGGGGGCCGGCACAGATACGCAGTATTTT; CDR3 protein: CASSAEGAGTDTQYF
J gene: TRBJ1-6; D gene: NA; clone size: NA; V gene: TRBV30; CDR3 DNA: TGTGCCTGGATTAAGGGAGGATCCCATAATTCACCCCTCCACTTT; CDR3 protein: CAWIKGGSHNSPLHF
J gene: TRBJ2-2; D gene: TRBD2; clone size: NA; V gene: TRBV7-2; CDR3 DNA: TGTGCCAGCAGCTTACGGGGGAGGGGAGACACCGGGGAGCTGTTTTTT; CDR3 protein: CASSLRGRGDTGELFF
J gene: TRBJ2-4; D gene: NA; clone size: NA; V gene: TRBV18; CDR3 DNA: TGTGCCAGCTCACCAGTGAACGGGGGGCTAAACATTCAGTACTTC; CDR3 protein: CASSPVNGGLNIQYF
J gene: TRBJ2-4; D gene: NA; clone size: NA; V gene: TRBV6-5; CDR3 DNA: TGTGCCAGCAGTGCACGAACGCTAGCCAAAAACATTCAGTACTTC; CDR3 protein: CASSARTLAKNIQYF
J gene: TRBJ2-7; D gene: NA; clone size: NA; V gene: TRBV27; CDR3 DNA: TGTGCCAGCAGGAGGAGCGGGCTCACGGGCGAGCAGTACTTC; CDR3 protein: CASRRSGLTGEQYF
J gene: TRBJ2-1; D gene: NA; clone size: NA; V gene: TRBV27; CDR3 DNA: TGTGCCAGCAGTGCGACGGCGGTTAGGAGCAATGAGCAGTTCTTC; CDR3 protein: CASSATAVRSNEQFF
J gene: TRBJ1-1; D gene: NA; clone size: NA; V gene: TRBV19; CDR3 DNA: TGTGCCAGTACCGGGGGCCTTTACACTGAAGCTTTCTTT; CDR3 protein: CASTGGLYTEAFF
J gene: TRBJ2-7; D gene: NA; clone size: NA; V gene: TRBV25-1; CDR3 DNA: TGTGCCAGCACAAGAGGGATAAACTACGAGCAGTACTTC; CDR3 protein: CASTRGINYEQYF
J gene: TRBJ2-2; D gene: NA; clone size: NA; V gene: TRBV4-3; CDR3 DNA: TGCGCCAGCAGCCAAGGGAATCCTTCGAACACCGGGGAGCTGTTTTTT; CDR3 protein: CASSQGNPSNTGELFF
J gene: TRBJ1-2; D gene: NA; clone size: NA; V gene: TRBV12-5; CDR3 DNA: TGTGCTAGTGGGTGGGGAAACTATGGCTACACCTTC; CDR3 protein: CASGWGNYGYTF